This T cell receptor (beta chain) originates from a study of cytomegalovirus exposure and HLA in healthy donors. For the study at large: Across roughly 400 genotyped donors, roughly 80% landed in the Caucasian-associated ancestry cluster. The study, taken as a whole, reports: The productive fraction for most TCR beta V segments was about 87% or about 30% in an earlier analysis. A link between a missense DCLRE1C variant and TCR beta V- and J-gene trimming emerged from a later analysis. Solely CMV serostatus was available to characterize immune exposure.

The CDR3 runs to 16 residues. Germline trimming cut 2 bases from V and 4 bases from J; bases unmatched to any gene: 10. Germline CDR1 reads MGHRA; CDR2 reads YSYEKL. Worth noting for this clone: The antigen remains unidentified.

PCR was performed using 60 Vbeta and 13 Jbeta primers. TCRdb's table, derived via immunoSEQ multiplex PCR, lists solely in-frame clones and lacks some. The sample lists 85,000 to 100,000 clones; under 75% were seen once. The sample consisted of PBMCs. This chain uses TRBV4-1 with TRBJ2-7; 8 bases map to TRBD1. This receptor was identified in a human donor in good health. CDR3 in amino acids: CASSQTQGAGQYEQYF. The CDR3 DNA follows: TGCGCCAGCAGCCAAACTCAGGGGGCAGGGCAGTACGAGCAGTACTTC.